The 29 T cell receptor beta chains in this list originate from one sample, sequenced in a study of blood T cell repertoires in COVID-19. This table comes from immunoSEQ multiplex PCR, and its TCRdb copy is limited to in-frame clones, with some not included. This table holds about 160,000 clones, approximately 88% found once. The sample was PBMCs or T cells enriched from blood (not recorded which). All receptors come from a woman aged 45-59 years who had recovered from COVID-19.

This chain links TRBV4-2 with TRBJ1-1; tentatively, D is TRBD1 (6 bases). From germline, CDR1 is LGHNA and CDR2 YNFKEQ. This CDR3 comprises 15 residues. Trimming took 2 bases from V and 8 from J, leaving 18 bases between them. The DNA of the CDR3 is TGTGCCAGCAGCCAACCTGGTGGCGTGACAGGAGAAGCTTTCTTT. Its translation: CASSQPGGVTGEAFF.

In its sample, this clone was seen once. The gene calls are TRBV14 and TRBJ2-1; perhaps TRBD2 as D (6 bases). V lost 4 bases, J lost 2 bases, and 18 bases lay in between. Germline CDR1 and CDR2: SGHDN and FVKESK. This CDR3 has 17 amino acids. Here the CDR3 DNA reads TGTGCCAGCAGCCTCGGGCCGATTGGGGGGACCTACAATGAGCAGTTCTTC. Protein sequence: CASSLGPIGGTYNEQFF.

The chain carries TRBV19 and TRBJ1-1; no definite D call. The CDR3 extends over 12 amino acids. Germline V gene sequence: CDR1 LNHDA, CDR2 SQIVND (reference sequence). Trimming took off 4 bases at V and 1 base at J, with 4 bases between the two ends. The CDR3 here is CASSTGNTEAFF. The CDR3 DNA reads as TGTGCCAGTAGTACAGGGAACACTGAAGCTTTCTTT. Based on the CDR3 plus reference TRBV19 and TRBJ1-1, the full variable domain is DGGITQSPKYLFRKEGQNVTLSCEQNLNHDAMYWYRQDPGQGLRLIYYSQIVNDFQKGDIAEGYSVSREKKESFPLTVTSAQKNPTAFYLCASSTGNTEAFFGQGTRLTVV.

As regards this clone: Germline and junction disagree at one end, which may indicate a read error. Additional DNA sequences in this sample encode the identical CDR3. This chain joins TRBV7-8 and TRBJ1-5, with D possibly being TRBD1 (5 bases). The CDR3 sequence is 15 residues long. Germline lookup yields CDR1 SGHVS and CDR2 FQNEAQ. The CDR3 DNA reads as TGTGCCAGCAGCTTATACGGCGGGGCCGATCAGCCTCAGCATTTT. The encoded protein is CASSLYGGADQPQHF.

This chain uses TRBV3-1 (or the pseudogene TRBV3-2) with TRBJ2-2, with 7 bases aligning to TRBD2. The CDR3 is 13 amino acids. In germline, CDR1 is LGHDT, CDR2 YNNKEL (reference sequence). J lost 5 bases, V lost 4 bases, and 1 base had no gene match. The CDR3 nucleotides are TGTGCCAGCAGCCTCGGGAGGACCGGGGAGCTGTTTTTT. Translating it yields CASSLGRTGELFF.

The chain links TRBV7-6 to TRBJ1-3; D perhaps matches TRBD1 (5 bases). V was clipped by 2 bases and J by 2 bases, with 10 bases between them. Germline V gene lookup returns CDR1 SGHVS and CDR2 FNYEAQ. The CDR3 is 15 residues long. CDR3 region: CASSLRGGAGNTIYF. The CDR3 DNA reads as TGTGCCAGCAGCTTACGCGGAGGGGCTGGAAACACCATATATTTT.

The CDR3 DNA sequence: TGTGCCTGGAAATCCCGGGGGTACGCAGCTGAAGCTTTCTTT. Amino acid sequence: CAWKSRGYAAEAFF. The rearrangement joins TRBV30 to TRBJ1-1; D perhaps matches TRBD1 (5 bases). This CDR3 is 14 amino acids long. The V gene lost 4 bases and the J gene lost 6 bases, with 18 bases spanning the gap. In germline, CDR1 is GTSNPN, CDR2 SVGIG (reference sequence).

The CDR3 DNA reads as TGTGCCAGCAGCTTGATGGACTCCCAAGAGACCCAGTACTTC. Translation gives CASSLMDSQETQYF. The rearrangement links TRBV5-4 to TRBJ2-5, with a tentative D call TRBD2 (5 bases). Germline CDR1 is SGHNT and CDR2 is YYREEE (reference sequence). The V and J ends lost 1 base and 1 base respectively, with 8 bases between them. CDR3 length: 14 amino acids. Full variable domain (remainder filled in from reference TRBV5-4 and TRBJ2-5): ETGVTQSPTHLIKTRGQQVTLRCSSQSGHNTVSWYQQALGQGPQFIFQYYREEENGRGNFPPRFSGLQFPNYSSELNVNALELDDSALYLCASSLMDSQETQYFGPGTRLLVL.

CDR3: CASSRRAGTEAFF. CDR3 DNA sequence: TGTGCCAGCAGCCGGCGGGCGGGCACTGAAGCTTTCTTT. The J gene is TRBJ1-1, the V gene TRBV27, with D uncertain. Germline V gene lookup returns CDR1 MNHEY and CDR2 SMNVEV (reference sequence). Trimming cost V 6 bases and J 4 bases, with 12 bases left between them. The CDR3 spans 13 residues.

The chain uses TRBV3-1 (or the pseudogene TRBV3-2) and TRBJ1-4; TRBD1 agrees at 11 bases. Losses at the gene ends were 4 bases for V and 0 bases for J; bases not matched to a gene: 4. From germline, CDR1 is LGHDT and CDR2 YNNKEL (reference sequence). The CDR3 is 17 residues long. CDR3 sequence reads: CASSRGQGATTNEKLFF. The CDR3 coding sequence is TGTGCCAGCAGCCGAGGACAGGGGGCTACAACTAATGAAAAACTGTTTTTT.

The chain recombines TRBV11-3 with TRBJ2-1; 9 bases agree with TRBD1. The V and J ends lost 5 bases and 14 bases, in that order; junction bases with no gene match: 19. Germline V gene lookup returns CDR1 SGHNT and CDR2 YENEEA. CDR3 length: 16 residues. CDR3 nucleotide sequence: TGTGCCAGCAGCCCTCCGGGGCTACAGGGGGCGCGTAAGGAGTTCTTC. Protein sequence: CASSPPGLQGARKEFF.

This chain uses TRBV3-1 (or the pseudogene TRBV3-2) with TRBJ2-2, with D perhaps matching TRBD2 (6 bases). Trimming left V 4 bases short and J 6 bases short, with 18 bases between. CDR3 size: 16 residues. CDR1 is LGHDT and CDR2 is YNNKEL in the germline V gene (reference sequence). CDR3 DNA: TGTGCCAGCAGCCCCCCGGGACTTCTCGAGCCCGGGGAGCTGTTTTTT. It is translated as CASSPPGLLEPGELFF.

V usage is TRBV27 and J usage is TRBJ1-2, with TRBD1 as a possible D gene (5 bases). With 5 bases removed from V and 7 bases from J, the gap between germline ends came to 20 bases. Germline V lookup: CDR1 MNHEY, CDR2 SMNVEV (reference sequence). CDR3 length equals 15 residues. CDR3 residues: CASSLTGVSKLGYTF. CDR3 bases: TGTGCCAGCAGTCTCACGGGGGTCAGCAAGCTTGGCTACACCTTC.

CDR3 amino acids: CASSPSGTLSTDTQYF. In DNA, the CDR3 is TGTGCCAGCAGCCCCTCAGGGACTCTTAGCACAGATACGCAGTATTTT. V is TRBV7-3 and J is TRBJ2-3; a possible D gene is TRBD2 (6 bases). This CDR3 is built from 16 residues. Germline V gene lookup returns CDR1 SGHTA and CDR2 FQGTGA. Trimming removed 5 bases at V and 0 bases at J, with 15 bases between.

This clone has more than one count but fewer than ten. This sequence joins TRBV5-5 and TRBJ1-4; no clear D. CDR3 size: 13 residues. V lost 5 bases, J lost 5 bases, and 10 bases lay in between. CDR1 is SGHKS, CDR2 YYEKEE, per germline (reference sequence). CDR3 in amino acids: CASSGGPNEKLFF. Written as DNA, the CDR3 is TGTGCCAGCAGTGGCGGGCCAAATGAAAAACTGTTTTTT.

CDR3 protein: CASSRDSLAATNEKLFF. CDR3 coding DNA: TGTGCCAGCAGCCGGGACAGCCTGGCGGCAACTAATGAAAAACTGTTTTTT. The chain links TRBV7-3 to TRBJ1-4; 7 nucleotides agree with TRBD1. Germline-derived CDR1 and CDR2 are SGHTA and FQGTGA. The CDR3 consists of 17 residues. J was trimmed by 0 bases and V by 5 bases; bases with no gene match: 9.

The rearrangement uses TRBV29-1 and TRBJ1-1, with TRBD1 as a possible D gene (5 bases). V lost 4 bases, J lost 4 bases, and 13 bases lay in between. CDR3 length: 13 residues. Per germline, CDR1 SQVTM and CDR2 ANQGSEA. CDR3 amino acids: CSVATGVGTEAFF. The DNA for the CDR3 is TGCAGCGTTGCCACAGGAGTGGGCACTGAAGCTTTCTTT.

The chain recombines TRBV3-1 (or the pseudogene TRBV3-2) with TRBJ1-1; 7 nucleotides match TRBD1. Germline trimming cut 7 bases from V and 0 bases from J; bases unmatched to any gene: 5. The CDR3 runs to 14 residues. Per the germline V gene, CDR1 is LGHDT and CDR2 is YNNKEL (reference sequence). This chain's CDR3 is CASTRQGMNTEAFF. CDR3 coding DNA: TGTGCCAGCACCAGACAGGGAATGAACACTGAAGCTTTCTTT.

This chain links TRBV5-1 with TRBJ1-4, with no clear D. Germline CDR1 reads SGHRS; CDR2 reads YFSETQ. This CDR3 region has 15 residues. V lost 2 bases to trimming and J lost 8 bases, with 16 bases between them. The CDR3 sequence is CASSFSDPRGEKLFF. DNA for the CDR3: TGCGCCAGCAGCTTTTCGGACCCTCGAGGGGAAAAACTGTTTTTT.

J is TRBJ1-6 and V is TRBV7-2, with D perhaps matching TRBD1 (6 bases). Deletions cut 5 bases from V and 10 bases from J, with 21 bases between. Germline CDR1 and CDR2: SGHTA and FQGNSA. The CDR3 length is 16 residues. The CDR3 protein is CASSPAILGGRSPLHF. As DNA, the CDR3 is TGTGCCAGCAGCCCCGCAATACTAGGGGGTAGGTCACCCCTCCACTTT. The full variable domain, in which reference TRBV7-2 and TRBJ1-6 provide the parts outside the CDR3, is GAGVSQSPSNKVTEKGKDVELRCDPISGHTALYWYRQSLGQGLEFLIYFQGNSAPDKSGLPSDRFSAERTGGSVSTLTIQRTQQEDSAVYLCASSPAILGGRSPLHFGNGTRLTVT.

This chain links TRBV7-2 with TRBJ2-5; D perhaps matches TRBD2 (6 bases). The V and J ends lost 5 bases and 4 bases respectively, with 14 bases between them. CDR3 length equals 14 residues. The V gene's germline CDR1 is SGHTA and CDR2 FQGNSA. The CDR3 loop is CASSPWGVRETQYF. DNA of the CDR3: TGTGCCAGCAGCCCCTGGGGGGTTAGAGAGACCCAGTACTTC.

The V and J genes are TRBV6-5 and TRBJ2-7; TRBD2 is a possible D gene (5 bases). The CDR3 sequence is 15 residues long. Deletions cut 0 bases from V and 7 bases from J, with 16 bases between. The germline CDR1 and CDR2 sequences are MNHEY and SVGAGI. The CDR3 DNA reads TGTGCCAGCAGTTACTCGACACCGGGGTTGTGGGAGCAGTACTTC. Protein: CASSYSTPGLWEQYF.

The chain is built from TRBV5-1 and TRBJ2-1, with D maybe TRBD1 (6 bases). The V gene lost 0 bases and the J gene lost 4 bases, with 14 bases spanning the gap. Germline lookup yields CDR1 SGHRS and CDR2 YFSETQ. The CDR3 sequence is 16 residues long. CDR3 DNA sequence: TGCGCCAGCAGCTTGGTTGGGACACCTACGTACAATGAGCAGTTCTTC. It codes for CASSLVGTPTYNEQFF.

V usage is TRBV3-1 (or the pseudogene TRBV3-2) and J usage is TRBJ1-1, with D unclear. Trimming pared 3 bases from V and 0 bases from J, leaving 5 bases between. CDR3 length equals 13 residues. CDR1 is LGHDT and CDR2 is YNNKEL in the germline V gene (reference sequence). Here the CDR3 DNA reads TGTGCCAGCAGCCAGTTAGTGAACACTGAAGCTTTCTTT. This codes for CASSQLVNTEAFF.

The V and J genes are TRBV4-2 and TRBJ1-1; no firm D call. V lost 1 base, J lost 0 bases, and 12 bases lay in between. The CDR3 loop spans 16 amino acids. Germline lookup yields CDR1 LGHNA and CDR2 YNFKEQ. This chain's CDR3 is CASSQVSTLLNTEAFF. The CDR3 DNA reads TGTGCCAGCAGCCAAGTTAGCACGTTGTTGAACACTGAAGCTTTCTTT.

J is TRBJ1-1 and V is TRBV2, with D maybe TRBD1 (6 bases). From germline, CDR1 is SNHLY and CDR2 FYNNEI. The CDR3 consists of 13 residues. Trimming removed 6 bases from V and 6 bases from J, with 14 bases in between. The CDR3 protein is CASSRVEGAEAFF. CDR3 coding DNA: TGTGCCAGCAGCCGCGTTGAGGGGGCTGAAGCTTTCTTT.

This clone was detected a few times. V is TRBV19 and J is TRBJ2-5; TRBD1 aligns across 7 bases. Unmatched junction bases numbered 5, after V lost 5 bases and J lost 5 bases. The CDR3 runs 13 residues. Germline loops: CDR1 LNHDA, CDR2 SQIVND (reference sequence). The CDR3 protein is CASSPTGSETQYF. In nucleotides, the CDR3 is TGTGCCAGTAGTCCGACAGGGAGTGAGACCCAGTACTTC.

This chain joins TRBV30 and TRBJ2-7, with D tentatively TRBD1 (6 bases). The CDR3 has 13 amino acids. The V gene's germline CDR1 is GTSNPN and CDR2 SVGIG (reference sequence). V lost 3 bases and J lost 6, with 15 bases in between. CDR3 sequence reads: CAWSVQGFGEQYF. The DNA for the CDR3 is TGTGCCTGGAGCGTACAGGGTTTTGGCGAGCAGTACTTC. The full variable domain, in which reference TRBV30 and TRBJ2-7 provide the parts outside the CDR3, is SQTIHQWPATLVQPVGSPLSLECTVEGTSNPNLYWYRQAAGRGLQLLFYSVGIGQISSEVPQNLSASRPQDRQFILSSKKLLLSDSGFYLCAWSVQGFGEQYFGPGTRLTVT.

The chain uses TRBV7-2 and TRBJ2-7, with 7 positions matching TRBD2. The CDR3 extends over 16 amino acids. Germline V gene lookup returns CDR1 SGHTA and CDR2 FQGNSA. V shed 0 bases and J 3 bases; nucleotides not matched to a gene: 8. CDR3 region: CASSLAGGGDYYEQYF. The DNA of the CDR3 is TGTGCCAGCAGCTTAGCGGGAGGCGGGGACTACTACGAGCAGTACTTC.